This TCR beta chain derives from a study of human T cells and chemical hapten exposure (dated by TCRdb to the early 2020s). In the study overall: For sensitization, 2% DPC in acetone was applied to a 2 cm by 2 cm area of upper inner arm skin. Throughout the study period of roughly 24 weeks, patients also received therapeutic DPC doses to the scalp every week. Blood samples were taken from patients before sensitization (week 0) and at 2, 6 and about 24 weeks after DPC sensitization. Most of the patients in the cohort were female, and the cohort covered alopecia areata with under or over 50% scalp involvement, alopecia totalis and alopecia universalis. Blood for TCR sequencing was provided by twenty-nine alopecia patients at one to four time points (pre-sensitization, 2, 6 and 24 weeks). Libraries were pooled for sequencing, and per-sample TCR yields varied mainly because of small differences in library volumes within the pool. Patch testing was done on the upper back using Finn chambers containing 0.01% DPC, and results were scored after 6 days according to International Contact Dermatitis Research Group standards. Peripheral blood TCR repertoire changes were tracked in vivo in alopecia patients during primary and secondary sensitization to the hapten diphenylcyclopropenone (DPC).

The paper as a whole reports these results and caveats: Patch test score correlated positively with the number of PT1 expanded TCRs, reaching significance at thresholds 8, 16 and 32 but not at 4. Compared with pre-sensitization or healthy control sets, expanded TCRs formed significantly more large CDR3 similarity clusters, which is consistent with antigen-driven responses. The number of TCRs above 1 in 1000 frequency did not change with DPC sensitization; there was no evidence of global repertoire structure alterations. After repeated subsampling, the strength of the expansion versus patch-test correlation and the threshold at which it became significant changed. Because all patients had alopecia, a presumed autoimmune disease, the immune response of the patients might differ from that of healthy individuals.

Worth noting for this clonotype: Its antigen is not yet known. Base qualities are missing; no much larger clone stands one base away.

The treatment or condition label for this specimen denotes: therapeutic diphenylcyclopropenone sensitization with weekly scalp DPC. At every patch-test visit, the blood draw took place before the patch test was put on. Eligible patients were aged 18 to 70, diagnosed with alopecia, deemed suitable for DPC therapy, and excluded if pregnant. Total RNA was isolated from unfractionated whole blood collected in Tempus Blood RNA tubes. Library preparation attached unique molecular identifiers to individual cDNA molecules for quantitative, reproducible TCR counting. From each blood RNA sample, both TCR alpha and TCR beta chains were sequenced. Under the source paper's analysis protocol: Samples had a median of approximately 93,000 TCRs, with a range from about 20,000 to 690,600. The Decombinator software suite was used to annotate V, J and CDR3 in the TCR reads. To make PS versus PT1 abundance plots, every sample was subsampled to the same number of TCRs (28,000). TCRs were defined as expanded if absent before sensitization and observed at least eight times at the 2-week time point. TCRdb took the public reads, trimmed them with fastp at Q25, ran MiXCR for clone calling and kept in-frame beta chains. Each CDR3 protein appears once, grouped with its most common genes and DNA. TCRdb assigned the V and J calls; the authors' analysis was not used. The sample table holds about 2,100 distinct CDR3 sequences, of which approximately 60% were seen once. Of the sample, about 9.4% falls within the top ten clones.

Taken from the germline V gene, the CDR1 and CDR2 loops are SQVTM and ANQGSEA. The CDR3 measures 11 amino acids from cysteine to phenylalanine. The sequence is cut down to CDR3 DNA, 33 bases in frame from base 1. Trimming removed 7 bases from V and 0 bases from J, leaving 3 bases between the germline ends. This sample comprised whole blood, obtained before DPC sensitization or 2, 6, or about 24 weeks after (not recorded which). The TCR sequence derives from an adult with alopecia areata. Some clones in this sample may be carry-over from other donors' samples. This table probably holds off-target reads from a library built for another chain. This chain is built from TRBV29-1 and TRBJ2-2; the D gene identity is not certain. For the CDR3, the sequence is CSGANTGELFF. The DNA reads as follows: TGCAGCGGAGCGAACACCGGGGAGCTGTTTTTT.